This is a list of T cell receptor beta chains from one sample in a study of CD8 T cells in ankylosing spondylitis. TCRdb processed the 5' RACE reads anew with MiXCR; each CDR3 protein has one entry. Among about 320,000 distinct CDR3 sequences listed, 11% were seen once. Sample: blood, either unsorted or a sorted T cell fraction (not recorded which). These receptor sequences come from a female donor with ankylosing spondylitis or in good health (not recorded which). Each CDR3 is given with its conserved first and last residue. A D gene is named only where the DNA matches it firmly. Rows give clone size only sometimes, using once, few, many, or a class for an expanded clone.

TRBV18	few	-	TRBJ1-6	TGTGCCAGCTCACCACTTGGGGTCCTTGGTCCCAATTCACCCCTCCACTTT	CASSPLGVLGPNSPLHF
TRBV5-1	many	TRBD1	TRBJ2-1	TGCGCCAGCAGCTTAACCTCGTCGGGACAGGACAATGAGCAGTTCTTC	CASSLTSSGQDNEQFF
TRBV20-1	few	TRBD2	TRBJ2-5	TGCAGTGCTAGAGTGGGACTAGCGAAAGAGACCCAGTACTTC	CSARVGLAKETQYF
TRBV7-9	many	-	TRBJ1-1	TGTGCCAGCAGCCCTCTACACATTGAAGCTTTCTTT	CASSPLHIEAFF
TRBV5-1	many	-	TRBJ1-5	TGCGCCAGCAGTCTAACAGTCCTTGAGGGCAATCAGCCCCAGCATTTT	CASSLTVLEGNQPQHF
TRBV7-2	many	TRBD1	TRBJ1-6	TGTGCCAGCAGCCGGGACAGGGGGCCAAATTCACCCCTCCACTTT	CASSRDRGPNSPLHF
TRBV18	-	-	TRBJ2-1	TGTGCCAGCTCACCACTACCCGGACAGTCATCGGGAAATGAGCAGTTCTTC	CASSPLPGQSSGNEQFF
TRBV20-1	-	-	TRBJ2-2	TGCAGTGCTAGTATGGCGGCGAACACCGGGGAGCTGTTTTTT	CSASMAANTGELFF
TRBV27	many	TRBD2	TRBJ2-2	TGTGCCAGCAGCCAGACGGGAGGGCCGACCGGGGAGCTGTTTTTT	CASSQTGGPTGELFF
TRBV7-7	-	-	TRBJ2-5	TGTGCCAGCAGCTTAAACTGGCTGGACCAAGAGACCCAGTACTTC	CASSLNWLDQETQYF
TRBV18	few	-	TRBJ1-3	TGTGCCAGCTCACCATTTATGTCACAGGCCTCTGGAAACACCATATATTTT	CASSPFMSQASGNTIYF
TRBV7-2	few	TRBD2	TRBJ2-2	TGTGCCAGCAGCTTACTAGCGGGGGGACTTTTGGGCGGGGAGCTGTTTTTT	CASSLLAGGLLGGELFF
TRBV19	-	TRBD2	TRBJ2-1	TGTGCCAGTAGTATAGCTGGTGGCGGGGGGTATTACAATGAGCAGTTCTTC	CASSIAGGGGYYNEQFF
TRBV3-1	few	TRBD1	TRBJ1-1	TGTGCCAGCAGCCTACGACAGGGGACGTCTGAAGCTTTCTTT	CASSLRQGTSEAFF
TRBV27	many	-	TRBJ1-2	TGTGCCAGCAGTTTATCGCGGCAGGTCGTTGGAGGCTACACCTTC	CASSLSRQVVGGYTF
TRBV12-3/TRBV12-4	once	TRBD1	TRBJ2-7	TGTGCCAGCAGTTTAGGATCAGGACAGGGTTTGTCCGAGCAGTACTTC	CASSLGSGQGLSEQYF
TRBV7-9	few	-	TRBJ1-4	TGTGCCAGCAGCTTAAACCCCGGGGGGGCAACTAATGAAAAACTGTTTTTT	CASSLNPGGATNEKLFF
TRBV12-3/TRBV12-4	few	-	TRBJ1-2	TGTGCCAGCAGTTTTGGGGAGGGATATGGCTACACCTTC	CASSFGEGYGYTF
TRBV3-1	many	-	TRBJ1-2	TGTGCCAGCAGCGACTCGAACGGCCGGTACTTGGACTATGGCTACACCTTC	CASSDSNGRYLDYGYTF
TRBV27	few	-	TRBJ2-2	TGTGCCAGCAGTCTCATGGCGCAGCTGAACACCGGGGAGCTGTTTTTT	CASSLMAQLNTGELFF
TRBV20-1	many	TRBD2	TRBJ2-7	TGCAGTGCTATCTTACTAGCGGGGGCCTCCTACGAGCAGTACTTC	CSAILLAGASYEQYF
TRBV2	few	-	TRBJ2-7	TGTGCCAGCAGTGAACTAGTCATTACCAACGAGCAGTACTTC	CASSELVITNEQYF
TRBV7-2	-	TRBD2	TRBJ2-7	TGTGCCAGCAGCTTAGTAGGGACTAGCGGGGAATACGAGCAGTACTTC	CASSLVGTSGEYEQYF
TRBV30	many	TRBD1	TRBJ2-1	TGTGCCTGGAGTCTGGGACAGCCAGAGCAGTTCTTC	CAWSLGQPEQFF
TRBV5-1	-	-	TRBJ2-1	TGCGCCAGCAGCTTGCCCCGGGGACATACTTACAATGAGCAGTTCTTC	CASSLPRGHTYNEQFF
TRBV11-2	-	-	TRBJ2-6	TGTGCCAGCAACCTCCCCGCGGGCGGTTTCTCTGGGGCCAACGTCCTGACTTTC	CASNLPAGGFSGANVLTF
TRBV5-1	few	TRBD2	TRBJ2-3	TGCGCCAGCAGCTTGGGGGTAGCGGGGACGACAGATACGCAGTATTTT	CASSLGVAGTTDTQYF
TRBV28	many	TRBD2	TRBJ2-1	TGTGCCAGCAGCCCTATGACTAGCGGGAGGACGAATGAGCAGTTCTTC	CASSPMTSGRTNEQFF
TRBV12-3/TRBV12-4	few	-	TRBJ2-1	TGTGCCAGCAGCGGGACCTATTCTGGGGATGAGCAGTTCTTC	CASSGTYSGDEQFF
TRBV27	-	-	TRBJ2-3	TGTGCCAGCAGTCCAGGGACTCTCACAGATACGCAGTATTTT	CASSPGTLTDTQYF
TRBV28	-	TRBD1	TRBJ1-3	TGTGCCAGCAGATACGACAGGGTACTAGGAAACACCATATATTTT	CASRYDRVLGNTIYF
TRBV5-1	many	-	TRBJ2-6	TGCGCCAGCAGCTTGGGTCTAGGATGGACAGAAGAGTCTGGGGCCAACGTCCTGACTTTC	CASSLGLGWTEESGANVLTF
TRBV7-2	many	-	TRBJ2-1	TGTGCCAGCAGCTTAGTCGGGACTTCGCACAATGAGCAGTTCTTC	CASSLVGTSHNEQFF
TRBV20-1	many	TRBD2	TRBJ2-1	TGCAGTGCTAGAGAGGGGTCTAGCGGGTCCAATGAGCAGTTCTTC	CSAREGSSGSNEQFF
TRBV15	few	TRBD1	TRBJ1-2	TGTGCCACCAGCGGCACGGGACAGGGGAACTATGGCTACACCTTC	CATSGTGQGNYGYTF
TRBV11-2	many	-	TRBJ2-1	TGTGCCAGCAGCTTAACCCGACCCAACCGGGGCTCCTACAATGAGCAGTTCTTC	CASSLTRPNRGSYNEQFF
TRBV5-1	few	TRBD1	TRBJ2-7	TGCGCCAGCAGCAAAGGGACAGGGAGCCGCGAGCAGTACTTC	CASSKGTGSREQYF
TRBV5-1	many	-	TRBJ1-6	TGCGCCAGCAGCCAGCACAGGACTGCGAATTCACCCCTCCACTTT	CASSQHRTANSPLHF
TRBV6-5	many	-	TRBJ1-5	TGTGCCAGCAGTAACAGGGATAGCAATCAGCCCCAGCATTTT	CASSNRDSNQPQHF
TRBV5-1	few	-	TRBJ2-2	TGCGCCAGCAGCCGTAAACCCGGACAGTCCGACACCGGGGAGCTGTTTTTT	CASSRKPGQSDTGELFF
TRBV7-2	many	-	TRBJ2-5	TGTGCCAGCAGCTATCTCACTGGAAGGGTCCGGGAGACCCAGTACTTC	CASSYLTGRVRETQYF